The 11 T cell receptor beta chains listed next were all sequenced from one sample in a study of neurological immune-mediated disorders. Using its own MiXCR run on the 5' RACE reads, TCRdb lists one record per CDR3 protein. The sample carries some 27,000 distinct CDR3 sequences, around 21% recorded once. Material for sequencing was CD4+ T cells from blood. Every receptor here comes from a man aged 50-59 years with HTLV-1-associated myelopathy (HAM/TSP).

This clonotype appeared many times. The chain employs TRBV7-9 and TRBJ2-7; the D gene is possibly TRBD1 (5 bases). V was clipped by 6 bases and J by 3 bases, with 15 bases between them. The CDR3 extends over 14 amino acids. Germline CDR1 reads SEHNR; CDR2 reads FQNEAQ (reference sequence). The CDR3 nucleotides are TGTGCCAGCAGACCAGGGCTCGGTATCTACGAGCAGTACTTC. Amino acids: CASRPGLGIYEQYF.

This clonotype was counted at least ten times. This chain joins TRBV27 and TRBJ2-5; 8 nucleotides agree with TRBD2. The CDR3 runs to 15 residues. Germline V gene lookup returns CDR1 MNHEY and CDR2 SMNVEV (reference sequence). J gave up 5 bases and V 5 bases, and 10 bases lay outside the gene matches. CDR3 region: CASSPRAGGGETQYF. DNA of the CDR3: TGTGCCAGCAGTCCGCGGGCGGGAGGCGGGGAGACCCAGTACTTC.

In regard to this clonotype: A clone one base away is much larger, so this may be a read error. CDR3 protein: CASSPFVSGECYTF. The CDR3 nucleotides read TGTGCCAGCAGCCCCTTCGTGTCAGGTGAATGCTACACCTTC. This rearrangement joins TRBV3-1 to TRBJ1-2; D is undetermined. With 4 bases removed from V and 9 bases from J, the gap between germline ends came to 18 bases. Germline loops: CDR1 LGHDT, CDR2 YNNKEL (reference sequence). There are 14 residues in the CDR3.

This clonotype was observed at least ten times. The chain joins TRBV5-6 to TRBJ2-5; D not certain. This CDR3 is built from 13 residues. The germline CDR1 and CDR2 sequences are SGHDT and YYEEEE. V lost 1 base, J lost 2 bases, and 6 bases lay in between. This chain's CDR3 is CASSLPLQETQYF. DNA of the CDR3: TGTGCCAGCAGCTTGCCCCTTCAAGAGACCCAGTACTTC.

This clonotype was picked up many times. V usage is TRBV6-5 and J usage is TRBJ1-2; TRBD1 matches at 8 bases. CDR3 length equals 15 residues. Losses at the gene ends were 2 bases for V and 5 bases for J; bases not matched to a gene: 7. From germline, CDR1 is MNHEY and CDR2 SVGAGI. The CDR3 DNA is TGTGCCAGCAGTTACGCGACAGGGGCGGGGTATGGCTACACCTTC. This encodes CASSYATGAGYGYTF.

The V gene is TRBV6-1, the J gene TRBJ2-4; 8 positions match TRBD2. Germline V gene data show CDR1 as MNHNS and CDR2 as SASEGT. The CDR3 sequence is 15 residues long. Germline trimming cut 7 bases from V and 3 bases from J; bases unmatched to any gene: 8. The CDR3 nucleotides are TGTGCCAGCAAATCGGGGGGGAATGACAAAAACATTCAGTACTTC. Its translation is CASKSGGNDKNIQYF.

This chain connects TRBV18 to TRBJ1-4; TRBD1 might be the D (5 bases). Germline V gene data show CDR1 as KGHSH and CDR2 as LQKENI. There are 15 residues in the CDR3. V was cut by 3 bases and J by 5 bases, with 13 bases left in between. The CDR3 DNA reads as TGTGCCAGCTCACCGACGGGACGGCCGAATGAAAAACTGTTTTTT. It yields the protein CASSPTGRPNEKLFF.

This clonotype was seen repeatedly, ten times or more. V and J are TRBV25-1 and TRBJ2-2, with 12 bases that match TRBD1. V was pared by 8 bases and J by 5 bases, with 15 bases of the junction left unmatched. Germline CDR1 and CDR2: MGHDK and SYGVNS. CDR3 length: 18 amino acids. DNA of the CDR3: TGTGCCAGCGGTAGATGGGCCGGGACAGGGGGCAGGACCGGGGAGCTGTTTTTT. Encoded protein: CASGRWAGTGGRTGELFF.

V is TRBV14 and J is TRBJ2-6; 10 bases map to TRBD1. The germline CDR1 and CDR2 sequences are SGHDN and FVKESK. CDR3 length: 17 amino acids. After removal of 5 bases from V and 1 base from J, the junction contained 5 bases not matched to a gene. The CDR3 region has the DNA TGTGCCAGCAGCGCCCGGACAGGGGGTTCTGGGGCCAACGTCCTGACTTTC. Amino acid sequence: CASSARTGGSGANVLTF.

This clonotype was detected many times. The chain couples TRBV5-4 to TRBJ1-3, with 7 bases fitting TRBD1. The CDR3 is 16 residues long. With 2 bases clipped from V and 3 bases from J, the junction kept 8 bases outside the gene matches. The germline gives CDR1 SGHNT, CDR2 YYREEE (reference sequence). This chain's CDR3 is CASSLQGIGLGNTIYF. DNA for the CDR3: TGTGCCAGCAGCTTACAGGGGATAGGACTTGGAAACACCATATATTTT.

The CDR3 sequence: CSARQGGSNQPQHF. The CDR3 DNA reads as TGCAGTGCTAGACAGGGGGGAAGCAATCAGCCCCAGCATTTT. The chain uses TRBV20-1 and TRBJ1-5; 7 nucleotides match TRBD1. CDR1 and CDR2 (germline): DFQATT, SNEGSKA (reference sequence). Losses at the gene ends were 2 bases for V and 1 base for J; bases not matched to a gene: 2. The CDR3 runs to 14 residues.